A selection of T cell receptor beta chains follows, all from one sample in a study of blood T cell repertoires in COVID-19. Sequenced by immunoSEQ multiplex PCR; TCRdb stores in-frame clones only, minus some. The table shows about 390,000 clones, with around nine tenths occurring only once. Sequencing used PBMCs or T cells enriched from blood (not recorded which). These receptor sequences come from a woman aged 45-59 years who had recovered from COVID-19. Each CDR3 is given with its conserved first and last residue. The D gene is left open where the match is weak. Some rows have no size entry. The others give once, few or many, or a class for an expanded clone.

J gene,D gene,V gene,clone size,CDR3 DNA,CDR3 protein
TRBJ1-1,TRBD1,TRBV4-1,-,TGCGCCAGCAGCCGAGGAGGGACAGGGAACACTGAAGCTTTCTTT,CASSRGGTGNTEAFF
TRBJ1-4,-,TRBV7-2,-,TGTGCCAGCAGCTTAGTAGCCGCACAAAAACTGTTTTTT,CASSLVAAQKLFF
TRBJ2-3,TRBD1,TRBV15,-,TGTGCCACCAGCAGGCCGACAGGGAGTAGCACAGATACGCAGTATTTT,CATSRPTGSSTDTQYF
TRBJ1-3,-,TRBV30,-,TGTGCCTGTAAAGACAGGTTTGCTGGAAACACCATATATTTT,CACKDRFAGNTIYF
TRBJ1-3,-,TRBV6-5,-,TGTGCCAGCAGTTACTCACAAGGGCGTGGGGAGTACACCATATATTTT,CASSYSQGRGEYTIYF
TRBJ2-1,-,TRBV5-5,once,TGTGCCAGCAGCTTAAAGCCAACAGGGTCCCTCCGGGGTGACAATGAGCAGTTCTTC,CASSLKPTGSLRGDNEQFF
TRBJ2-7,-,TRBV3-1/TRBV3-2,-,TGTGCCAGCAGCCAAGATCTTTCCTACGAGCAGTACTTC,CASSQDLSYEQYF
TRBJ1-1,TRBD1,TRBV2,-,TGTGCCAGCAGTGGGGTATACAGGGGGTCCATGAACACTGAAGCTTTCTTT,CASSGVYRGSMNTEAFF
TRBJ1-4,-,TRBV5-1,-,TGCGCCAGCAGCTTCCGGGGGGCTAATGAAAAACTGTTTTTT,CASSFRGANEKLFF
TRBJ1-2,TRBD1,TRBV11-2,few,TGTGCCAGCAGCCGGGACAGGGGGCTTATAGATGGCTACACCTTC,CASSRDRGLIDGYTF
TRBJ2-3,TRBD1,TRBV5-1,few,TGCGCCAGCAGCTTGGCCATAAACAGGGGCTCAGATACGCAGTATTTT,CASSLAINRGSDTQYF
TRBJ1-3,-,TRBV10-3,-,TGTGCCATCAGTGGAGGACAGAGCCGCTCTGGAAACACCATATATTTT,CAISGGQSRSGNTIYF
TRBJ1-1,-,TRBV19,-,TGTGCCAGTATCGCCGGGACTATGATGAACACTGAAGCTTTCTTT,CASIAGTMMNTEAFF
TRBJ1-1,-,TRBV5-4,once,TGTGCCAGCAGCTTGGAGGCCGGGGGCACTGAAGCTTTCTTT,CASSLEAGGTEAFF
TRBJ1-2,TRBD1,TRBV12-3/TRBV12-4,-,TGTGCCAGCAGTCGAGGGCAGACAGGGTACACCTTC,CASSRGQTGYTF
TRBJ2-5,TRBD1,TRBV5-1,-,TGCGCCAGCAGCCACAGGGGGCAAGAGACCCAGTACTTC,CASSHRGQETQYF
TRBJ1-2,-,TRBV11-2,-,TGTGCCAGCAGCTTAGAAGGCGCGGGGACCGGTGGCTACACCTTC,CASSLEGAGTGGYTF
TRBJ1-4,-,TRBV5-5,-,TGTGCCAGCAGCTTGGACCCCCGACGGGAATTAAATGAAAAACTGTTTTTT,CASSLDPRRELNEKLFF
TRBJ2-7,-,TRBV7-9,-,TGTGCCAGCAGCTCCGTCGGACTCTCGAGGGACGAGCAGTACTTC,CASSSVGLSRDEQYF
TRBJ1-1,-,TRBV3-1/TRBV3-2,-,TGTGCCAGCAGCCAGAAGCCCTCGTATAACACTGAAGCTTTCTTT,CASSQKPSYNTEAFF
TRBJ2-7,-,TRBV3-1/TRBV3-2,-,-,CASSLTFGSGSYEQYF
TRBJ2-2,-,TRBV7-9,-,TGTGCCAGCAGCCGCCCTGACGGAGGAGGTTCCGGGGAGCTGTTTTTT,CASSRPDGGGSGELFF